The entry below describes one T cell receptor beta chain. What it binds is unknown. Profiling relied on immunoSEQ multiplex PCR, and the TCRdb table lists in-frame clones only, not all of them. The table lists about 820,000 clones, about 92% of them singletons. Germline-derived CDR1 and CDR2 are MGHRA and YSYEKL. V lost 2 bases and J 0 bases, leaving 7 bases between the germline ends. This CDR3 is built from 15 residues. Terminally differentiated effector memory CD45RA+ cells were excluded by CCR7 positive selection of CD45RO-negative cells. The donor cohort consisted entirely of Caucasian adults residing in Nashville, Tennessee. The data stem from a study of shared clonotypes between healthy human individuals. Notes on the study in general: Rarefaction exposed incomplete sorted-subset sequencing despite large depth. The study drew on few donors, limiting represented genetic and exposure-history diversity.

This chain links TRBV4-1 with TRBJ1-4; no definite D call. The material sequenced was naive CD8+ T cells sorted from blood. This sequence was found in a man aged 25-45 years in good health. CDR3 in amino acids: CASSQFLATNEKLFF. The CDR3 DNA reads as TGCGCCAGCAGCCAATTCCTAGCAACTAATGAAAAACTGTTTTTT.